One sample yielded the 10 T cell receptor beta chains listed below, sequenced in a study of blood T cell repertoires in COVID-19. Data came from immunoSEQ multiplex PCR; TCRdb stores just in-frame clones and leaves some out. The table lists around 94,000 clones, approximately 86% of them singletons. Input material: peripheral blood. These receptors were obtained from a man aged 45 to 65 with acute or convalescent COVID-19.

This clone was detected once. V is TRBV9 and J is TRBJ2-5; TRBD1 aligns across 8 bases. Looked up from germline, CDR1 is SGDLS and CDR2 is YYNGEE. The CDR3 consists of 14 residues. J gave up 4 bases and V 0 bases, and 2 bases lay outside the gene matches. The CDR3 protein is CASSVATGGETQYF. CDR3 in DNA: TGTGCCAGCAGCGTAGCTACAGGGGGAGAGACCCAGTACTTC.

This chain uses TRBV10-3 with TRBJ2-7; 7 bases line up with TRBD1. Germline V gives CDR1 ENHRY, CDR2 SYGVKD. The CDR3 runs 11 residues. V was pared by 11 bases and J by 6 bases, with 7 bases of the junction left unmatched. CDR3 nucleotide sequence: TGTGCCGTCGGACAGGAGTCCGAGCAGTACTTC. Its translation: CAVGQESEQYF.

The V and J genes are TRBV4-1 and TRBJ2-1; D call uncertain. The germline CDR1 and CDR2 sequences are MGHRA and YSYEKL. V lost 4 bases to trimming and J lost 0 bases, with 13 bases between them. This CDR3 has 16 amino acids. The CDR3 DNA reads TGCGCCAGCAGCCGTTTAGCCGGTATCTCCTACAATGAGCAGTTCTTC. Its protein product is CASSRLAGISYNEQFF.

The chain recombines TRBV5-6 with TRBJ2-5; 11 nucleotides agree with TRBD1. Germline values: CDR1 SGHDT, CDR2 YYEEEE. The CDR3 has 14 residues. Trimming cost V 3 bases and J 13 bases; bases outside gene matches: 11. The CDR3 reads CASSSEDRGLEWYF. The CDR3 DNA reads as TGTGCCAGCAGCTCCGAGGACAGGGGGCTTGAATGGTACTTC.

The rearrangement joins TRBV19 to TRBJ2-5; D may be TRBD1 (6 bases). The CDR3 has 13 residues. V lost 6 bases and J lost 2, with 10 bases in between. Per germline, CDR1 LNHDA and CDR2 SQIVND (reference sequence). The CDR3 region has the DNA TGTGCCAGTAGACAGGGTTCTCAAGAGACCCAGTACTTC. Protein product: CASRQGSQETQYF.

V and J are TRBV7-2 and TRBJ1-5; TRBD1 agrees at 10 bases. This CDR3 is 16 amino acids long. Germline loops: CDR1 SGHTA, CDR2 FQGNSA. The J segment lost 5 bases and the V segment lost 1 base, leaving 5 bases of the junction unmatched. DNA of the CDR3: TGTGCCAGCAGCTTAGTGGGACAGGGGTTTGATCAGCCCCAGCATTTT. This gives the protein CASSLVGQGFDQPQHF.

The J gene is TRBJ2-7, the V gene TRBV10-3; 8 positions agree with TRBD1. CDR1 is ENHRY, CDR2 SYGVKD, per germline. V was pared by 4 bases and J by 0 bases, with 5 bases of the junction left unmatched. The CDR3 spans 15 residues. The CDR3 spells CAISAGQGSSYEQYF. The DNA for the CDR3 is TGTGCCATCAGTGCCGGACAGGGTAGCTCCTACGAGCAGTACTTC.

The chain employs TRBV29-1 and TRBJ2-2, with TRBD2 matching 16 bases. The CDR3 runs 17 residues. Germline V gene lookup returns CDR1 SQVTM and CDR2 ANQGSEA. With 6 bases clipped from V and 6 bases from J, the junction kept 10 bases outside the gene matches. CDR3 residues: CSVAGLAGGPLPGELFF. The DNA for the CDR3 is TGCAGCGTCGCGGGACTAGCGGGAGGGCCCTTACCCGGGGAGCTGTTTTTT.

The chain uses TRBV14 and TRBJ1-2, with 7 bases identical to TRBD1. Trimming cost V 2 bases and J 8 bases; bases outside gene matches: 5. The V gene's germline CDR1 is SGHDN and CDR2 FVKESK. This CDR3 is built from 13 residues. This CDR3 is CASSQNRGGGYTF. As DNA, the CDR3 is TGTGCCAGCAGCCAAAACAGGGGCGGGGGCTACACCTTC.

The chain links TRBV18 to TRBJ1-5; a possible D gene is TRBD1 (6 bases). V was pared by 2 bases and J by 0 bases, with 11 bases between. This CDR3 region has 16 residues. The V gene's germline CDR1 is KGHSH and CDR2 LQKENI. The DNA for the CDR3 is TGTGCCAGCTCACCAAAAGGACAGAATAGCAATCAGCCCCAGCATTTT. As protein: CASSPKGQNSNQPQHF.